This is a list of T cell receptor beta chains from one sample in a study of cytomegalovirus exposure and HLA in healthy donors. Measured with immunoSEQ multiplex PCR; TCRdb has only the in-frame clones, and not every one. The sample gives about 200,000 clones, approximately 86% of which show up once; 2.9% is in the top ten. Material for sequencing was PBMCs. The source of these receptors is a woman aged 18 to 35 in good health and CMV-seronegative. CDR3s include the opening cysteine and the closing phenylalanine or tryptophan. The D gene is left open where the match is weak. Size tells how often a clone was seen (once, few, many) or the class of an expanded clone, and some rows leave it out.

cdr3_aa	cdr3_nt	j_call	v_call	d_call	clone_size
CAYLGETQYF	TGTGCCTACCTCGGAGAGACCCAGTACTTC	TRBJ2-5	TRBV30	.	once
CASSSRSSYEQYF	TGTGCCAGCAGCTCCCGGTCCTCCTACGAGCAGTACTTC	TRBJ2-7	TRBV7-9	.	.
CASSERLAGEGNTQYF	TGTGCCAGCAGTGAAAGACTAGCGGGAGAAGGAAATACGCAGTATTTT	TRBJ2-3	TRBV25-1	TRBD2	.
CASSRGHPNYGYTF	TGTGCCAGCAGCCGGGGACACCCAAACTATGGCTACACCTTC	TRBJ1-2	TRBV5-8	.	.
CASPPLGAGGVNEQYF	TGTGCCAGCCCGCCCCTGGGCGCGGGAGGGGTTAACGAGCAGTACTTC	TRBJ2-7	TRBV28	TRBD2	.
CASTSSGSAEAFF	TGTGCCAGCACATCTTCTGGGAGCGCTGAAGCTTTCTTT	TRBJ1-1	TRBV6-1	.	.
CASSASGVRVNEQFF	TGTGCCAGCAGTGCGTCAGGGGTTCGGGTCAATGAGCAGTTCTTC	TRBJ2-1	TRBV25-1	.	.
CASSSPYGVNTEAFF	TGTGCCAGCAGTTCACCCTACGGGGTGAACACTGAAGCTTTCTTT	TRBJ1-1	TRBV28	.	.
CASSWSGSGTDTQYF	TGTGCCAGCAGTTGGAGCGGGAGTGGCACAGATACGCAGTATTTT	TRBJ2-3	TRBV2	TRBD2	.
CASSALSGGPPEQYF	TGTGCCAGCAGTGCCTTGTCGGGAGGGCCTCCCGAGCAGTACTTC	TRBJ2-7	TRBV6-6	TRBD2	.
CASSLPRRVGDTQYF	TGTGCCAGCAGCTTACCGAGGAGGGTAGGAGATACGCAGTATTTT	TRBJ2-3	TRBV7-2	.	.
CATSREDRGYNEQFF	TGTGCCACCAGCAGAGAGGACAGGGGATACAATGAGCAGTTCTTC	TRBJ2-1	TRBV15	TRBD1	.
CASSRRNQPQHF	TGTGCCAGCAGTCGCCGGAATCAGCCCCAGCATTTT	TRBJ1-5	TRBV28	.	.
CASTTRHPNTEAFF	TGTGCCAGTACCACAAGACACCCGAACACTGAAGCTTTCTTT	TRBJ1-1	TRBV19	.	.
CARGQGSSKNIQYF	TGTGCCAGAGGACAGGGGTCTAGCAAAAACATTCAGTACTTC	TRBJ2-4	TRBV6-1	TRBD1	once
CASSWMLGKGQGDGYTF	TGTGCCAGCAGCTGGATGCTAGGAAAGGGACAGGGAGATGGCTACACCTTC	TRBJ1-2	TRBV7-9	TRBD1	.
CASKDRIGRDGDGYTF	TGCGCCAGCAAGGACAGGATCGGCAGGGACGGGGATGGCTACACCTTC	TRBJ1-2	TRBV4-1	TRBD1	.
CASSDGLAGRREQYF	TGTGCCAGCAGCGACGGACTAGCGGGGAGAAGAGAGCAGTACTTC	TRBJ2-7	TRBV5-4	TRBD2	once
CASSVGGYGTSGYNEQFF	TGTGCCAGCAGTGTCGGGGGGTACGGGACTAGCGGTTACAATGAGCAGTTCTTC	TRBJ2-1	TRBV2	TRBD2	.
CASSPSRDISGYTF	TGTGCCAGTAGCCCAAGCCGCGACATAAGTGGCTACACCTTC	TRBJ1-2	TRBV19	.	.
CASSPDPGFHYGYTF	TGCGCCAGCAGCCCCGACCCGGGATTTCACTATGGCTACACCTTC	TRBJ1-2	TRBV5-1	.	.
CASRGMNTEAFF	TGCGCCAGCCGAGGCATGAACACTGAAGCTTTCTTT	TRBJ1-1	TRBV4-1	.	.
CAWSAGDTRKDTQYF	TGTGCCTGGAGTGCCGGAGATACAAGGAAAGATACGCAGTATTTT	TRBJ2-3	TRBV30	.	.
CASSEPLAEEQFF	TGTGCCAGCAGTGAACCACTAGCGGAGGAGCAGTTCTTC	TRBJ2-1	TRBV2	TRBD2	.
CASSRTQGSVDIQYF	TGCGCCAGCAGCCGGACCCAGGGTAGTGTTGACATTCAGTACTTC	TRBJ2-4	TRBV4-1	.	few
CASSWDRSYGYTF	TGTGCCAGCAGTTGGGACAGAAGCTATGGCTACACCTTC	TRBJ1-2	TRBV6-1	TRBD1	.
CASSLALSGTQYF	TGTGCCAGCAGCTTAGCGCTGTCGGGGACCCAGTACTTC	TRBJ2-5	TRBV7-8	.	.
CASSQVEGDEQFF	TGCGCCAGCAGCCAAGTTGAGGGGGATGAGCAGTTCTTC	TRBJ2-1	TRBV4-1	.	.
CASSLGEGYEQYF	TGTGCCAGCAGCTTAGGAGAGGGATACGAGCAGTACTTC	TRBJ2-7	TRBV7-8	.	.
CASSLYPAIADYNEQFF	TGTGCCAGCAGTTTATACCCCGCGATAGCGGATTACAATGAGCAGTTCTTC	TRBJ2-1	TRBV27	.	.
CASSSYLVPGELFF	TGTGCCAGCAGTTCTTATCTCGTCCCCGGGGAGCTGTTTTTT	TRBJ2-2	TRBV28	.	.